A selection of T cell receptor beta chains follows, all from one sample in a study of cytomegalovirus exposure and HLA in healthy donors. Profiled with immunoSEQ multiplex PCR; TCRdb holds only in-frame clones, not every one. The table lists around 120,000 clones, approximately 84% of them singletons. The source material was PBMCs. Source of these receptors: a man between 45 and 60 years old in good health and CMV-seronegative. CDR3s include the opening cysteine and the closing phenylalanine or tryptophan. A D gene is named only where the DNA matches it firmly. Size is stated for part of the rows, as once, few or many counts, or as a class when the clone is expanded.

v_gene: TRBV7-9
j_gene: TRBJ2-1
d_gene: NA
abundance: few
len: 14
CDR3aa: CASSFRESNNEQFF
CDR3nt: TGTGCCAGCAGCTTTCGGGAGTCGAACAATGAGCAGTTCTTC

v_gene: TRBV29-1
j_gene: TRBJ2-7
d_gene: TRBD1
abundance: NA
len: 12
CDR3aa: CSVSRDSYEQYF
CDR3nt: TGCAGCGTGTCCCGGGACAGCTACGAGCAGTACTTC

v_gene: TRBV28
j_gene: TRBJ2-6
d_gene: NA
abundance: NA
len: 15
CDR3aa: CASRIRHSGANVLTF
CDR3nt: TGTGCCAGCAGAATCAGACACTCTGGGGCCAACGTCCTGACTTTC

v_gene: TRBV11-2
j_gene: TRBJ1-1
d_gene: TRBD1
abundance: NA
len: 13
CDR3aa: CASSPMTGVEAFF
CDR3nt: TGTGCCAGCAGCCCTATGACAGGGGTCGAAGCTTTCTTT

v_gene: TRBV5-1
j_gene: TRBJ2-5
d_gene: TRBD2
abundance: NA
len: 15
CDR3aa: CASSLGVNSGETQYF
CDR3nt: TGCGCCAGCAGCTTGGGGGTTAATAGCGGGGAGACCCAGTACTTC

v_gene: TRBV30
j_gene: TRBJ1-4
d_gene: NA
abundance: NA
len: 16
CDR3aa: CAWRGLPSATNEKLFF
CDR3nt: TGTGCCTGGAGGGGGCTCCCCTCCGCAACTAATGAAAAACTGTTTTTT

v_gene: TRBV5-1
j_gene: TRBJ2-1
d_gene: NA
abundance: NA
len: 13
CDR3aa: CASSFKTDNEQFF
CDR3nt: TGCGCCAGCAGCTTCAAGACAGACAATGAGCAGTTCTTC

v_gene: TRBV6-1
j_gene: TRBJ1-1
d_gene: NA
abundance: NA
len: 9
CDR3aa: CASSGQAFF
CDR3nt: TGTGCCAGCAGTGGGCAAGCTTTCTTT

v_gene: TRBV28
j_gene: TRBJ2-7
d_gene: TRBD2
abundance: NA
len: 12
CDR3aa: CASSSGGRKQYF
CDR3nt: TGTGCCAGCAGTTCGGGGGGGCGCAAGCAGTACTTC

v_gene: TRBV5-4
j_gene: TRBJ2-3
d_gene: TRBD2
abundance: NA
len: 15
CDR3aa: CASSFSGGARDTQYF
CDR3nt: TGTGCCAGCAGCTTTAGCGGGGGGGCCCGGGATACGCAGTATTTT

v_gene: TRBV7-3
j_gene: TRBJ2-3
d_gene: TRBD2
abundance: NA
len: 16
CDR3aa: CASSQGLAVTGDTQYF
CDR3nt: TGTGCCAGCAGCCAAGGCCTAGCGGTCACCGGGGATACGCAGTATTTT

v_gene: TRBV25-1
j_gene: TRBJ2-5
d_gene: TRBD2
abundance: NA
len: 17
CDR3aa: CASGLRRGLAGQETQYF
CDR3nt: TGTGCCAGCGGTCTTAGGAGAGGACTAGCGGGGCAGGAGACCCAGTACTTC

v_gene: TRBV5-1
j_gene: TRBJ2-1
d_gene: NA
abundance: few
len: 15
CDR3aa: CASSLASSTGDEQFF
CDR3nt: TGCGCCAGCAGCTTGGCTAGCAGTACGGGGGATGAGCAGTTCTTC

v_gene: TRBV13
j_gene: TRBJ2-3
d_gene: NA
abundance: NA
len: 13
CDR3aa: CASNWRSTDTQYF
CDR3nt: TGTGCCAGCAACTGGCGGAGCACAGATACGCAGTATTTT

v_gene: TRBV5-6
j_gene: TRBJ1-5
d_gene: TRBD1
abundance: NA
len: 19
CDR3aa: CASSYSSGTGDGSNQPQHF
CDR3nt: TGTGCCAGCAGCTACTCCTCCGGGACAGGGGATGGGAGCAATCAGCCCCAGCATTTT